The rows below give T cell receptor beta chains drawn from one sample of a study of T cell repertoires in cytomegalovirus infection. In TCRdb, the reads were re-called with MiXCR into one record per CDR3 protein. The data contain roughly 640,000 distinct CDR3 sequences, 24% of them singletons. The sequencing sample was made of CD8+ T cells from PBMCs. The receptors were sampled from a human donor in good health (CMV status not recorded). Some clones in this sample may be carry-over from other donors' samples. Both conserved end residues are part of each CDR3. The order of the fields is CDR3 length, J gene, V gene, CDR3 protein.

>16|TRBJ1-2|TRBV5-4
CASSPGQVGNYKGYTF
>14|TRBJ2-5|TRBV5-6
CASSLWDIEETQYF
>17|TRBJ2-2|TRBV6-2/TRBV6-3
CASSSPPLAPNTGELFF
>19|TRBJ2-3|TRBV19
CASSQRSGRNSTSTDTQYF
>11|TRBJ1-1|TRBV7-9
CVSSLVNEAFF
>15|TRBJ1-1|TRBV28
CASSFTAPMNTEAFF
>19|TRBJ1-2|TRBV6-2/TRBV6-3
CASSYSRAGGQEANYGYTF
>15|TRBJ2-1|TRBV6-5
CASSTGQGALREQFF
>12|TRBJ2-1|TRBV7-6
CASTLDYNEQFF
>11|TRBJ1-2|TRBV29-1
CSGGDNYGYTF
>19|TRBJ2-2|TRBV19
CASTPEAALGIANTGELFF
>16|TRBJ1-4|TRBV20-1
CSAPSEAGTANEKLFF
>13|TRBJ2-3|TRBV7-2
CASSLAIADTQYF
>15|TRBJ1-1|TRBV7-9
CASTSRRRGYTEAFF
>13|TRBJ2-3|TRBV29-1
CSVSWERPDTQYF
>11|TRBJ1-2|TRBV29-1
CSVPRSYGYTF
>19|TRBJ2-2|TRBV7-2
CASSQSLASELGATGELFF
>15|TRBJ1-4|TRBV13
CASSLGRRANEKLFF
>14|TRBJ1-1|TRBV4-1
CASRQEQSTPEAFF
>16|TRBJ2-1|TRBV6-5
CASSYYSGQPYNEQFF
>16|TRBJ1-5|TRBV19
CASSIYEGAGNQPQHF
>17|TRBJ2-1|TRBV7-8
CASSPLLGKSSYNEQFF
>15|TRBJ2-7|TRBV20-1
CSARDKGQVVYEQYF
>13|TRBJ2-7|TRBV29-1
CSVRGQQGNEQYF
>16|TRBJ1-3|TRBV6-5
CASTTRGGLSGNTIYF
>14|TRBJ2-5|TRBV6-2/TRBV6-3
CASSTVDYQETQYF
>18|TRBJ2-5|TRBV14
CVSSRTGTSGDIQETQYF
>16|TRBJ2-3|TRBV20-1
CSASRLLRTSTDTQYF